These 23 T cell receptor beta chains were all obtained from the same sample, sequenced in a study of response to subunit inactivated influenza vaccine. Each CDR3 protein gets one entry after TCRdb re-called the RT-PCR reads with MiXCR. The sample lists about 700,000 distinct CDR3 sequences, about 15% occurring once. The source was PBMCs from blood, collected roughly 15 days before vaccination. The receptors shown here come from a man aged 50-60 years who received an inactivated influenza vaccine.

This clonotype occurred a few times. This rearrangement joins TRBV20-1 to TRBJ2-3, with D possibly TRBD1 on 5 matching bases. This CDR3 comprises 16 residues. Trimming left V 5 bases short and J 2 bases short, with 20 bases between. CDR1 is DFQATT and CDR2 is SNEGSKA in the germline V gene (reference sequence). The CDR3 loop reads CSALQGFLGYTDTQYF. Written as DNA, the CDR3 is TGCAGTGCTCTCCAGGGTTTCTTGGGCTACACAGATACGCAGTATTTT.

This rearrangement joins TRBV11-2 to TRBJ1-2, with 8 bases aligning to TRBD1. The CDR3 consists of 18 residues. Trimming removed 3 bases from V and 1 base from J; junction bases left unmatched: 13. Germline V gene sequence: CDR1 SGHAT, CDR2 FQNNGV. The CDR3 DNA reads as TGTGCCAGCAGCTTCGTTGCAGGGGGCCTGCGTGTTAACTATGGCTACACCTTC. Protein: CASSFVAGGLRVNYGYTF.

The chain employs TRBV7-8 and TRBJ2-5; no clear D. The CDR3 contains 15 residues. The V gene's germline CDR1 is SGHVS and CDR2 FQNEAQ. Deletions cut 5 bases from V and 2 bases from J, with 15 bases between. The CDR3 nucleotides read TGTGCCAGCAGCGCCTGGAACAGCTTTCAAGAGACCCAGTACTTC. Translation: CASSAWNSFQETQYF.

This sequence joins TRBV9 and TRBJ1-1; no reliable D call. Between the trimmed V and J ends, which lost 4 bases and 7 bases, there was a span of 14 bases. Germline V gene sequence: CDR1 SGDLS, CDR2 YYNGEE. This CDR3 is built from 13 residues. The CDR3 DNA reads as TGTGCCAGCAGCCCCGAGGGTACCCGTGAAGCTTTCTTT. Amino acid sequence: CASSPEGTREAFF.

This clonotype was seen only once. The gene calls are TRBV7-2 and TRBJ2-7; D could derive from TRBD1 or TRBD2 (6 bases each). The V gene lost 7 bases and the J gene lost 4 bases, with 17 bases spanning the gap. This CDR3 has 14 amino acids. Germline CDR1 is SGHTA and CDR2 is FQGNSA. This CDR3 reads CASIRGGGTYEQYF. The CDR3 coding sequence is TGTGCCAGCATCCGAGGAGGGGGAACTTACGAGCAGTACTTC. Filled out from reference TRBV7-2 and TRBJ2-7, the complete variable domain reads GAGVSQSPSNKVTEKGKDVELRCDPISGHTALYWYRQSLGQGLEFLIYFQGNSAPDKSGLPSDRFSAERTGGSVSTLTIQRTQQEDSAVYLCASIRGGGTYEQYFGPGTRLTVT.

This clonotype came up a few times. CDR3 sequence (DNA): TGTGCCAGCAGTTACTCGAAAGGGGGTGGCGGCTACACCTTC. Its translation: CASSYSKGGGGYTF. This rearrangement joins TRBV6-5 to TRBJ1-2; TRBD1 is a possible D gene (6 bases). Germline V CDR1 and CDR2: MNHEY, SVGAGI. V lost 0 bases and J lost 8, with 13 bases in between. The CDR3 contains 14 residues.

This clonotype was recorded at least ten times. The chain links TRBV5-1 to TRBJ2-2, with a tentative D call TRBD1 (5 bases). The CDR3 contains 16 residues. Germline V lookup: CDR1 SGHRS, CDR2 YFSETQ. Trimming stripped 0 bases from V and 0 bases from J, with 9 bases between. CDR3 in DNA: TGCGCCAGCAGCTTGGGGGGCGGAGCGAACACCGGGGAGCTGTTTTTT. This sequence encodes CASSLGGGANTGELFF.

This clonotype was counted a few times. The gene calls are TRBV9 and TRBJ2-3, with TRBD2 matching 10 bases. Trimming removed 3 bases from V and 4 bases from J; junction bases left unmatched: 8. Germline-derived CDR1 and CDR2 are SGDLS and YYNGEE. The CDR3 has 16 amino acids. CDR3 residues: CASSGVAGGLADTQYF. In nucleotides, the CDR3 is TGTGCCAGCAGCGGAGTAGCGGGAGGTCTGGCAGATACGCAGTATTTT.

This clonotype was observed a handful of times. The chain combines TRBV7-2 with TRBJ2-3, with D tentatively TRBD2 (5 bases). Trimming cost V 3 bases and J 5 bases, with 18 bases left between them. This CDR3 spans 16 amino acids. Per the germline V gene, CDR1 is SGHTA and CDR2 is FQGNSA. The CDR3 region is CASSLGSGFGQDTQYF. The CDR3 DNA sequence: TGTGCCAGCAGCTTGGGGTCGGGGTTTGGGCAAGATACGCAGTATTTT.

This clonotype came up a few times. The DNA for the CDR3 is TGTGCCAGTAGTATCTCCAGGGCCACCGGGGAGCTGTTTTTT. This gives the protein CASSISRATGELFF. V is TRBV19 and J is TRBJ2-2; D is perhaps TRBD1 (5 bases). The CDR3 runs to 14 residues. V was clipped by 3 bases and J by 4 bases, with 9 bases between them. Germline loops: CDR1 LNHDA, CDR2 SQIVND (reference sequence).

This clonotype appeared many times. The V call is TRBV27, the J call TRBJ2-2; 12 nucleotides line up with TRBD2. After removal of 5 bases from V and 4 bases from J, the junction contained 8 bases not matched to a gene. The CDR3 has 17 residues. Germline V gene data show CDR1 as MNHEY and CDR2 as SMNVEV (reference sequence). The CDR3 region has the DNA TGTGCCAGCAGTCCGACGACTAGCGGGAGTCGCACCGGGGAGCTGTTTTTT. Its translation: CASSPTTSGSRTGELFF.

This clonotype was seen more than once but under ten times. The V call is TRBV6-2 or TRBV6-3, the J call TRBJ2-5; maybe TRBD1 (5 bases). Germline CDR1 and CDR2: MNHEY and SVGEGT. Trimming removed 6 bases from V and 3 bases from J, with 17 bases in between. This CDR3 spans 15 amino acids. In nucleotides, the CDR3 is TGTGCCAGCAGAAGATGGACACAGAAAAAAGAGACCCAGTACTTC. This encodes CASRRWTQKKETQYF.

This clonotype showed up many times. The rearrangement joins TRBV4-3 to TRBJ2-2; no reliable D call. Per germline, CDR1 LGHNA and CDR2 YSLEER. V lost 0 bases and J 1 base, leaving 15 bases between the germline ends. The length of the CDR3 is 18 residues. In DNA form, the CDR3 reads TGCGCCAGCAGCCAAGAAAGGGAACCCCTAGGGAACACCGGGGAGCTGTTTTTT. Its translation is CASSQEREPLGNTGELFF.

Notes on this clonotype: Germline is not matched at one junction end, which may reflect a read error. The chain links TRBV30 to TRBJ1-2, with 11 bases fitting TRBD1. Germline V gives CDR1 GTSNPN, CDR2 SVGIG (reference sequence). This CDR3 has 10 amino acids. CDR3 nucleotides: TGTGCCTGGAGTAAAGGGACAGGGGGCTTC. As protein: CAWSKGTGGF.

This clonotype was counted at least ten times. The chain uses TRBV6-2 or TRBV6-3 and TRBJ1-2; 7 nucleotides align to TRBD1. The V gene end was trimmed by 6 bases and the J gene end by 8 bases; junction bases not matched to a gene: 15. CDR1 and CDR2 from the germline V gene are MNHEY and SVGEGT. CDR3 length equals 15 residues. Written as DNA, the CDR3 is TGTGCCAGCAGGACTCGACTGACAGGGATAGGCGGCTACACCTTC. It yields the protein CASRTRLTGIGGYTF.

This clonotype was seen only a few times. The CDR3: CASSQDPGDSRTQYF. The CDR3 DNA is TGCGCCAGCAGCCAAGATCCGGGGGATTCTCGTACGCAGTATTTT. J is TRBJ2-3 and V is TRBV4-1, with a weak D call TRBD2 (6 bases). Per the germline V gene, CDR1 is MGHRA and CDR2 is YSYEKL. The length of the CDR3 is 15 residues. V lost 0 bases and J lost 8, with 15 bases in between.

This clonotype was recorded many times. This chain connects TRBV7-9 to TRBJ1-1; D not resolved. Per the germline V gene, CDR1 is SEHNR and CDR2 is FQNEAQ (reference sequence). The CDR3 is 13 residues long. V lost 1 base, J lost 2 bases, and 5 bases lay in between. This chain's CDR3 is CASSLGFNTEAFF. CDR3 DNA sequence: TGTGCCAGCAGCTTAGGGTTCAACACTGAAGCTTTCTTT.

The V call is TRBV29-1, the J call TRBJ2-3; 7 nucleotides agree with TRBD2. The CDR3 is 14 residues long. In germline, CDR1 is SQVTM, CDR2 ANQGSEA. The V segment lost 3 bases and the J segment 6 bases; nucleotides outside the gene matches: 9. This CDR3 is CSVDSSGLLDTQYF. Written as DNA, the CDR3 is TGCAGCGTTGATTCTAGCGGCCTTCTGGATACGCAGTATTTT.

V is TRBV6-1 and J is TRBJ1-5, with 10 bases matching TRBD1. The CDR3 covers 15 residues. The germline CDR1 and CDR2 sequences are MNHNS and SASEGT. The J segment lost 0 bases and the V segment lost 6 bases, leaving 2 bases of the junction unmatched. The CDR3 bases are TGTGCCAGCAGAGGGACAGGGGATAGCAATCAGCCCCAGCATTTT. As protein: CASRGTGDSNQPQHF.

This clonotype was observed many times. The CDR3 bases are TGTGCCAGCAGCTTAGTCCAGGGGCATTTCGGTGAGCAGTTCTTC. Protein sequence: CASSLVQGHFGEQFF. The chain combines TRBV7-8 with TRBJ2-1, with a tentative D call TRBD1 (6 bases). The V and J ends lost 1 base and 9 bases respectively, with 16 bases between them. The CDR3 totals 15 residues. Germline assignment: CDR1 SGHVS and CDR2 FQNEAQ.

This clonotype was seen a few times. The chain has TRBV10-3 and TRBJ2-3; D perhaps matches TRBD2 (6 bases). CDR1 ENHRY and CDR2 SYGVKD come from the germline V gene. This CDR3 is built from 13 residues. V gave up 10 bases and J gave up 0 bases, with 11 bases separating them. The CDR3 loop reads CATSGTSTDTQYF. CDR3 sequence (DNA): TGTGCCACTTCCGGGACTAGCACAGATACGCAGTATTTT.

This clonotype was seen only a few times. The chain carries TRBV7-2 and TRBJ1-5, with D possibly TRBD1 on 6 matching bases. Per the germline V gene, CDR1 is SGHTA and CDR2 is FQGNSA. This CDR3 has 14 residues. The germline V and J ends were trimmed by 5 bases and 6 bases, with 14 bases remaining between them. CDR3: CASSGRGWAQPQHF. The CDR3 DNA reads TGTGCCAGCAGCGGCAGGGGATGGGCTCAGCCCCAGCATTTT.

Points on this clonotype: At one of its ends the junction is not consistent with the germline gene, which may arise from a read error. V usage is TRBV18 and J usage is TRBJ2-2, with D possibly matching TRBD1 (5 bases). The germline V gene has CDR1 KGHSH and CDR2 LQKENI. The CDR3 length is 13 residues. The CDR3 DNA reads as TGTTCCAGCTCGCCATTACAGGCCGGGGAGCTGTTTTTT. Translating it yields CSSSPLQAGELFF.